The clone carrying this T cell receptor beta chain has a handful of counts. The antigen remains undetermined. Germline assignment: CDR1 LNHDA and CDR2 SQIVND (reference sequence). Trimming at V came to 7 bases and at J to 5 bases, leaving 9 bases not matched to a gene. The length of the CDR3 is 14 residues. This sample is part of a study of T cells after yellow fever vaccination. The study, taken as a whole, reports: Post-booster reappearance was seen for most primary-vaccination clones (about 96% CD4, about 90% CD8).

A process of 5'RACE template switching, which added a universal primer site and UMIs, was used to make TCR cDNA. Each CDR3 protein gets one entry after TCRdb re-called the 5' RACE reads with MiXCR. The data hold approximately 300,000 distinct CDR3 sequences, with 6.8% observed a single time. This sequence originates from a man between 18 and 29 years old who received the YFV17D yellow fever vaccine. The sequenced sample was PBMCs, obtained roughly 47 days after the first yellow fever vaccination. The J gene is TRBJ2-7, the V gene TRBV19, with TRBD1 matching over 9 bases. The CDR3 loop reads CASNTGQGTHEQYF. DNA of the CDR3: TGTGCCAGTAACACCGGACAGGGGACCCACGAGCAGTACTTC.